This T cell receptor beta chain was identified during a study of blood T cell repertoires in COVID-19. Study at large: Material from acute and convalescent COVID-19 was sourced from the United States, Italy and Spain. Nucleic acid was either cDNA or gDNA, and it came from T cells, B-cell-depleted T cells, or PBMCs.

Study processing details: Estimation of nucleated cell counts relied on the amplification of reference gene primers. Clones were sequenced by immunoSEQ multiplex PCR, and TCRdb holds only the in-frame ones, with some missing. The V and J calls and clone size were taken over from that table, and D and trimming were inferred from the DNA. The data hold about 230,000 clones, with 70% to 90% observed a single time. The sequencing input was peripheral blood. The sequence was obtained from a man in his forties with acute or convalescent COVID-19.

CDR3 sequence (DNA): TGTGCCATCAGCCCGGGTCACCCTGGAAACACCATATATTTT. It specifies CAISPGHPGNTIYF. V is TRBV10-3 and J is TRBJ1-3; no definite D call. Germline V gene sequence: CDR1 ENHRY, CDR2 SYGVKD. V was trimmed by 6 bases and J by 2 bases, leaving 11 bases between them. The CDR3 is made up of 14 amino acids.